This TCR beta chain emerged from a study of cytomegalovirus exposure and HLA in healthy donors. Study results and limitations: Associated with HLA alleles at 0.05 false discovery rate in a later analysis were some 18,000 TCR beta sequences. Most TCRs appeared rarely, but some public TCRs recurred in many donors. Association of a missense DCLRE1C variant with TCR beta V- and J-gene trimming was reported in a later analysis.

Germline trimming cut 6 bases from V and 3 bases from J; bases unmatched to any gene: 7. This CDR3 comprises 15 residues. CDR1 and CDR2 from the germline V gene are MNHNS and SASEGT. This clone was seen a handful of times. As yet, its antigen is unknown. Primers: 60 Vbeta forward and 13 Jbeta reverse. In the authors' workflow: A later analysis counted approximately 80 million unique TCR beta chains, about 10 million shared. Clones were read by immunoSEQ multiplex PCR, and TCRdb kept only the in-frame ones, dropping some. The D gene and trimming were derived from the DNA, and the V and J assignments and clone size from that table. The table includes 60,000 to 70,000 clones, approximately 71% detected once.

The chain combines TRBV6-1 with TRBJ1-5; 8 bases align to TRBD1. The TCR originated in a middle-aged woman in good health and CMV-seropositive. Sequenced input: PBMCs. CDR3 bases: TGTGCCAGCAGGCCGACAGGGGTTTCCAATCAGCCCCAGCATTTT. Amino acid sequence: CASRPTGVSNQPQHF.